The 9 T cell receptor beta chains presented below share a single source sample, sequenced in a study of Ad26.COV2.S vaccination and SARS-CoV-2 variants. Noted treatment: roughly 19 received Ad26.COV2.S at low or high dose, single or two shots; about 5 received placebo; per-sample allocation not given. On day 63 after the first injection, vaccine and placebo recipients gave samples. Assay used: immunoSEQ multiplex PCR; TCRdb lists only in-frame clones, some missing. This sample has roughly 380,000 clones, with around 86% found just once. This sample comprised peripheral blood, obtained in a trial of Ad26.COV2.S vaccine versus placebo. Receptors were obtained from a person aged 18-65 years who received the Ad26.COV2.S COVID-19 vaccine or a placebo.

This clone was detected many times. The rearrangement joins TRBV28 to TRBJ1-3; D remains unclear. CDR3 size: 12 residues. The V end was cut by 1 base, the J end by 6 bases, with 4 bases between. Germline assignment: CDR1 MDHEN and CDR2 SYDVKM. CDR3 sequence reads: CASSLSVNTIYF. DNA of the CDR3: TGTGCCAGCAGTTTATCCGTAAACACCATATATTTT. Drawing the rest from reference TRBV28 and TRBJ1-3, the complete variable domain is DVKVTQSSRYLVKRTGEKVFLECVQDMDHENMFWYRQDPGLGLRLIYFSYDVKMKEKGDIPEGYSVSREKKERFSLILESASTNQTSMYLCASSLSVNTIYFGEGSWLTVV.

The CDR3 DNA is TGTGCCAGCAGCCCCGGGGGGGGGCGATACAATGAGCAGTTCTTC. Its translation is CASSPGGGRYNEQFF. The V call is TRBV9, the J call TRBJ2-1, with TRBD2 matching 8 bases. After removal of 4 bases from V and 4 bases from J, the junction contained 7 bases not matched to a gene. CDR1 is SGDLS, CDR2 YYNGEE, per germline. The CDR3 contains 15 residues.

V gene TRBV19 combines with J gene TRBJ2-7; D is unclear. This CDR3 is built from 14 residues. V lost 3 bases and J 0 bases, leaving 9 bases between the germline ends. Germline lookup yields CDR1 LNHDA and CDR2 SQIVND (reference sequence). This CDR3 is CASSIRRSSYEQYF. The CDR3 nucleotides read TGTGCCAGTAGTATTCGCCGTAGCTCCTACGAGCAGTACTTC.

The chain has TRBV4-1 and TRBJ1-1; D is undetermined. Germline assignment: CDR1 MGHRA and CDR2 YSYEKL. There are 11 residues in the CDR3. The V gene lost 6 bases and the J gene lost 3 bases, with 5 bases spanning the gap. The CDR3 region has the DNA TGCGCCAGCAGAACCGACACTGAAGCTTTCTTT. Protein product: CASRTDTEAFF.

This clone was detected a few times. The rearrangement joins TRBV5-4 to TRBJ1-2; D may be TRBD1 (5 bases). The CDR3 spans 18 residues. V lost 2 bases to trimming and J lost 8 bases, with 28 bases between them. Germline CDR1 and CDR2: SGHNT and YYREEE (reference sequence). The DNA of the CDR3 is TGTGCCAGCAGCTTCCACCCCCCAGGGACGGGGGAATATCGGGGCTACACCTTC. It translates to CASSFHPPGTGEYRGYTF.

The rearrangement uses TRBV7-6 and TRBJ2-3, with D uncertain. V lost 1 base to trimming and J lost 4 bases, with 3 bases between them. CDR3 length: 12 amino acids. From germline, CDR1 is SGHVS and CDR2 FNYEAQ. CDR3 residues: CASSLVSDTQYF. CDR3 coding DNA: TGTGCCAGCAGCTTAGTTTCAGATACGCAGTATTTT.

This CDR3 is CASSQELSSYEQYF. The DNA of the CDR3 is TGTGCCAGCTCACAGGAACTCAGCTCCTACGAGCAGTACTTC. The rearrangement links TRBV18 to TRBJ2-7; D gene ambiguous. CDR3 length: 14 residues. Germline CDR1 is KGHSH and CDR2 is LQKENI. Trimming pared 4 bases from V and 0 bases from J, leaving 10 bases between.

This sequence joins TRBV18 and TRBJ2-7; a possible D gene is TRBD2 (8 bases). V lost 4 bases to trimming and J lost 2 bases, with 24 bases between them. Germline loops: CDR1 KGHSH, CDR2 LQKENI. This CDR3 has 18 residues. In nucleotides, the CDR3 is TGTGCCAGCTCACGAGGGGGCCCTGGCGGGGGGTTTCCCTACGAGCAGTACTTC. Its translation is CASSRGGPGGGFPYEQYF.

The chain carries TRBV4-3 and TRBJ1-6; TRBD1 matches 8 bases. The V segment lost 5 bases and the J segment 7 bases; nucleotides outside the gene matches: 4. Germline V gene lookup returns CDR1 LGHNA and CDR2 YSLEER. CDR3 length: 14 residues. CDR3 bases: TGCGCCAGCAGCGACAGGGGCCACAATTCACCCCTCCACTTT. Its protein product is CASSDRGHNSPLHF.